The next 18 T cell receptor beta chains were all read from a single sample in a study of PD-1 blockade in classical Hodgkin lymphoma. Only in-frame clones appear in the TCRdb table, and some are missing; sequencing was by immunoSEQ multiplex PCR. The data show 13,000 to 15,000 clones, approximately 82% seen once. Each of the patients experienced relapse following autologous stem cell transplantation, and their brentuximab vedotin exposure differed. The sample was peripheral blood mononuclear cells (PBMCs), taken before the second cycle of nivolumab. These receptors all come from a human donor with classical Hodgkin lymphoma.

This chain links TRBV7-2 with TRBJ1-5; perhaps TRBD1 as D (5 bases). V lost 1 base, J lost 0 bases, and 13 bases lay in between. Germline V gene data show CDR1 as SGHTA and CDR2 as FQGNSA. The CDR3 is 17 residues long. The CDR3 protein is CASSLGQWGDSNQPQHF. In nucleotides, the CDR3 is TGTGCCAGCAGCTTAGGACAGTGGGGTGATAGCAATCAGCCCCAGCATTTT. The full variable domain, completed using reference TRBV7-2 and TRBJ1-5, is GAGVSQSPSNKVTEKGKDVELRCDPISGHTALYWYRQSLGQGLEFLIYFQGNSAPDKSGLPSDRFSAERTGGSVSTLTIQRTQQEDSAVYLCASSLGQWGDSNQPQHFGDGTRLSIL.

The genes are TRBV7-8 and TRBJ1-2; D is perhaps TRBD1 (5 bases). Germline V gene data show CDR1 as SGHVS and CDR2 as FQNEAQ. This CDR3 region has 17 residues. V lost 1 base and J lost 2, with 17 bases in between. For the CDR3, the DNA is TGTGCCAGCAGCTTAGAAGGCAGGGTGGGGGAGAACTATGGCTACACCTTC. Amino acid sequence: CASSLEGRVGENYGYTF.

This clone was seen a handful of times. This chain uses TRBV7-9 with TRBJ1-1, with 7 positions matching TRBD1. V lost 5 bases, J lost 1 base, and 7 bases stayed unmatched. The CDR3 length is 15 residues. In germline, CDR1 is SEHNR, CDR2 FQNEAQ (reference sequence). CDR3 DNA: TGTGCCAGCAGCACTTGGGACAGCTCGAACACTGAAGCTTTCTTT. Protein product: CASSTWDSSNTEAFF. Looking up the rest from reference TRBV7-9 and TRBJ1-1 gives the full variable domain: DTGVSQNPRHKITKRGQNVTFRCDPISEHNRLYWYRQTLGQGPEFLTYFQNEAQLEKSRLLSDRFSAERPKGSFSTLEIQRTEQGDSAMYLCASSTWDSSNTEAFFGQGTRLTVV.

The chain is built from TRBV7-8 and TRBJ2-3; D is perhaps TRBD1 (5 bases). Per germline, CDR1 SGHVS and CDR2 FQNEAQ. The CDR3 runs 14 residues. V lost 5 bases and J 2 bases, leaving 11 bases between the germline ends. The CDR3 coding sequence is TGTGCCAGCAGCCGTAGACAGAACACAGATACGCAGTATTTT. Translation: CASSRRQNTDTQYF.

The chain links TRBV7-9 to TRBJ1-5; D is unresolved. V was shortened by 1 base and J by 1 base, with 8 bases between the two germline ends. The CDR3 totals 15 residues. Per germline, CDR1 SEHNR and CDR2 FQNEAQ (reference sequence). The CDR3 DNA is TGTGCCAGCAGCTTAGGCATCAGCAGCAATCAGCCCCAGCATTTT. Encoded protein: CASSLGISSNQPQHF.

To note about this clone: Other DNA variants within this sample encode the same CDR3. This chain links TRBV19 with TRBJ2-3, with D maybe TRBD2 (5 bases). Per the germline V gene, CDR1 is LNHDA and CDR2 is SQIVND (reference sequence). There are 11 residues in the CDR3. V shed 5 bases and J shed 6 bases, with 6 bases lying between them. Here the CDR3 DNA reads TGTGCCAGTAGTCGCGGGGATACGCAGTATTTT. As protein: CASSRGDTQYF. Looking up the rest from reference TRBV19 and TRBJ2-3 gives the full variable domain: DGGITQSPKYLFRKEGQNVTLSCEQNLNHDAMYWYRQDPGQGLRLIYYSQIVNDFQKGDIAEGYSVSREKKESFPLTVTSAQKNPTAFYLCASSRGDTQYFGPGTRLTVL.

This chain uses TRBV29-1 with TRBJ2-1, with 10 bases that match TRBD1. Germline V gene lookup returns CDR1 SQVTM and CDR2 ANQGSEA. The V gene end was trimmed by 5 bases and the J gene end by 7 bases; junction bases not matched to a gene: 5. This CDR3 spans 13 amino acids. The CDR3 sequence is CSVRDRGWNEQFF. Written as DNA, the CDR3 is TGCAGCGTTCGGGACAGGGGATGGAATGAGCAGTTCTTC.

This sequence joins TRBV2 and TRBJ1-5; TRBD1 agrees at 7 bases. After removal of 5 bases from V and 2 bases from J, the junction contained 9 bases not matched to a gene. Germline CDR1 reads SNHLY; CDR2 reads FYNNEI. The CDR3 is made up of 16 amino acids. DNA of the CDR3: TGTGCCAGCAGTAAAGACAGGGTAGGCGGCAATCAGCCCCAGCATTTT. It is translated as CASSKDRVGGNQPQHF.

V gene TRBV2 combines with J gene TRBJ1-4, with no clear D. Germline loops: CDR1 SNHLY, CDR2 FYNNEI. Trimming took 8 bases from V and 3 from J, leaving 13 bases between them. CDR3 length: 14 amino acids. The CDR3 reads CASALGGPNEKLFF. The DNA for the CDR3 is TGTGCCAGCGCTTTAGGCGGACCTAATGAAAAACTGTTTTTT.

The chain combines TRBV7-2 with TRBJ2-5, with 12 bases aligning to TRBD2. J gave up 5 bases and V 5 bases, and 9 bases lay outside the gene matches. Germline V lookup: CDR1 SGHTA, CDR2 FQGNSA. The CDR3 runs to 16 residues. The CDR3 DNA reads as TGTGCCAGCAGCCCCATACTAGCGGGGGGCAGGGAGACCCAGTACTTC. Translation: CASSPILAGGRETQYF. Full variable domain (remainder filled in from reference TRBV7-2 and TRBJ2-5): GAGVSQSPSNKVTEKGKDVELRCDPISGHTALYWYRQSLGQGLEFLIYFQGNSAPDKSGLPSDRFSAERTGGSVSTLTIQRTQQEDSAVYLCASSPILAGGRETQYFGPGTRLLVL.

The rearrangement links TRBV19 to TRBJ2-5; 10 bases fit TRBD1. Per the germline V gene, CDR1 is LNHDA and CDR2 is SQIVND (reference sequence). The CDR3 length is 15 residues. Trimming took 3 bases from V and 5 from J; bases not matched to a gene: 6. The CDR3, as DNA: TGTGCCAGTAGTATCGGGACAGGGGAGCACGAGACCCAGTACTTC. It codes for CASSIGTGEHETQYF.

This CDR3 is CASSTGGPFANYGYTF. The CDR3 nucleotides read TGTGCCAGCAGTACCGGGGGACCCTTTGCTAACTATGGCTACACCTTC. The rearrangement uses TRBV27 and TRBJ1-2, with D maybe TRBD1 (5 bases). Trimming took off 5 bases at V and 0 bases at J, with 16 bases between the two ends. CDR3 length: 16 residues. The germline V gene has CDR1 MNHEY and CDR2 SMNVEV (reference sequence).

The chain is built from TRBV19 and TRBJ2-1; D might be TRBD2 (7 bases). This CDR3 has 15 amino acids. The V end was cut by 5 bases, the J end by 2 bases, with 13 bases between. CDR1 is LNHDA, CDR2 SQIVND, per germline (reference sequence). CDR3 bases: TGTGCCAGTAGTCGAGGGGGGACTACCTACAATGAGCAGTTCTTC. This translates into CASSRGGTTYNEQFF.

This clone has only a few counts. The chain recombines TRBV19 with TRBJ2-5; D is possibly TRBD1 (6 bases). V dropped 5 bases and J dropped 2 bases, with 15 bases sitting between them. There are 15 residues in the CDR3. Germline V gives CDR1 LNHDA, CDR2 SQIVND (reference sequence). The CDR3 protein is CASSPLTGNQETQYF. The CDR3 DNA is TGTGCCAGTAGTCCACTAACAGGGAATCAAGAGACCCAGTACTTC.

This clone showed up just once. This sequence joins TRBV6-5 and TRBJ2-5; D call uncertain. Trimming cost V 0 bases and J 0 bases, with 8 bases left between them. Germline assignment: CDR1 MNHEY and CDR2 SVGAGI. The length of the CDR3 is 15 residues. CDR3 region: CASSYSIEDQETQYF. The CDR3 DNA is TGTGCCAGCAGTTACTCGATAGAGGACCAAGAGACCCAGTACTTC.

The chain recombines TRBV5-8 with TRBJ2-4, with D unresolved. Trimming took 0 bases from V and 6 from J, leaving 10 bases between them. From germline, CDR1 is SGHTS and CDR2 YDEGEE. The CDR3 sequence is 14 residues long. CDR3 DNA: TGTGCCAGCAGCTTGGACGATAGGGCAAACATTCAGTACTTC. Translated: CASSLDDRANIQYF.

This chain joins TRBV19 and TRBJ2-5; TRBD2 matches at 7 bases. Germline V lookup: CDR1 LNHDA, CDR2 SQIVND (reference sequence). V lost 7 bases to trimming and J lost 3 bases; unmatched junction nucleotides: 11. This CDR3 has 15 residues. The CDR3 protein is CASNRGVFGEETQYF. The CDR3 nucleotides read TGTGCCAGTAATCGGGGGGTTTTTGGGGAAGAGACCCAGTACTTC.

The chain joins TRBV2 to TRBJ1-1; D is undetermined. This CDR3 region has 11 residues. The germline V and J ends were trimmed by 6 bases and 8 bases, with 10 bases remaining between them. The germline V gene encodes CDR1 SNHLY and CDR2 FYNNEI. The CDR3 region is CASREQAEAFF. DNA of the CDR3: TGTGCCAGCAGGGAACAAGCCGAAGCTTTCTTT.